This T cell receptor (beta chain) was identified in a study of T cell responses to AZD1222 COVID-19 vaccine. Study-wide results and caveats: Reportedly, close to half of spike-specific TCRs are directed against unmutated variant regions. The donor group comprised mostly white British people and more females; the analysis possibly underestimated clonal diversity. Sampling captured repertoires only after the peak T cell response. It was only a handful of AZD1222 recipients who were seropositive at baseline.

Produced via immunoSEQ multiplex PCR; TCRdb's table is partial and in-frame only. The sample has approximately 100,000 clones; about 88% are singletons. V dropped 1 base and J dropped 4; count of bases not matched to a gene: 7. From germline, CDR1 is SGHRS and CDR2 YFSETQ. The CDR3 runs 16 residues. About this clone itself: Its target is not known.

The TCR sequence derives from an adult in good health. Source: peripheral blood, taken on day 0 of AZD1222 vaccination. This rearrangement joins TRBV5-1 to TRBJ2-3; 9 bases agree with TRBD2. The CDR3 nucleotides read TGCGCCAGCAGCTTGCGGCCAGCGGGGGGCGCAGATACGCAGTATTTT. This translates into CASSLRPAGGADTQYF. The whole variable domain, filled in from reference TRBV5-1 and TRBJ2-3, reads KAGVTQTPRYLIKTRGQQVTLSCSPISGHRSVSWYQQTPGQGLQFLFEYFSETQRNKGNFPGRFSGRQFSNSRSEMNVSTLELGDSALYLCASSLRPAGGADTQYFGPGTRLTVL.